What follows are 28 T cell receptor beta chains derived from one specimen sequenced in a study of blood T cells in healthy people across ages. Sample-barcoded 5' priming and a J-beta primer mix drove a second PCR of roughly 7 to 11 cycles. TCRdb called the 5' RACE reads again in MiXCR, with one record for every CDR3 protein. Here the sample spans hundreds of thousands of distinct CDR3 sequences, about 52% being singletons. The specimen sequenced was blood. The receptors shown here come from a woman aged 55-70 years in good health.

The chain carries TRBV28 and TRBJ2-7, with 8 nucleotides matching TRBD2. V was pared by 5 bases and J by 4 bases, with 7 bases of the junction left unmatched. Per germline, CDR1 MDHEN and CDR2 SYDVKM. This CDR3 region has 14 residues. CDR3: CASSHGGTRYEQYF. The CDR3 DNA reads TGTGCCAGCAGTCACGGTGGGACTAGATACGAGCAGTACTTC.

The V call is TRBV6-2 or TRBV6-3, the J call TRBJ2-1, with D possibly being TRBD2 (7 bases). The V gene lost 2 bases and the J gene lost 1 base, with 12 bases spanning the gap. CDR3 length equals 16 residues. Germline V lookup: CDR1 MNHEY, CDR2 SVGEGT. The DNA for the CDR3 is TGTGCCAGCAGTTACCCGGGGGGCCGGTCCTACAATGAGCAGTTCTTC. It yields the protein CASSYPGGRSYNEQFF.

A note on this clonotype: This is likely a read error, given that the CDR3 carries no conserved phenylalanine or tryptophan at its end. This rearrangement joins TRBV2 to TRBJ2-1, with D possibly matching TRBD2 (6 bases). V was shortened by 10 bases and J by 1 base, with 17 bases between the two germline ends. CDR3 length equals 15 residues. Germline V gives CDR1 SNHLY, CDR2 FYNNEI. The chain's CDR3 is CATASSGYSYNEQFC. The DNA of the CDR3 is TGTGCCACCGCTTCGAGCGGGTATTCCTACAATGAGCAGTTCTGC.

CDR3 DNA: TGTGCCAGCAGAGATAGGGACAGGGCTTTCTTT. Its translation is CASRDRDRAFF. V and J are TRBV2 and TRBJ1-1; 8 nucleotides match TRBD1. V shed 6 bases, J shed 11 bases, and the junction held 5 bases outside the gene matches. There are 11 residues in the CDR3. Germline V lookup: CDR1 SNHLY, CDR2 FYNNEI.

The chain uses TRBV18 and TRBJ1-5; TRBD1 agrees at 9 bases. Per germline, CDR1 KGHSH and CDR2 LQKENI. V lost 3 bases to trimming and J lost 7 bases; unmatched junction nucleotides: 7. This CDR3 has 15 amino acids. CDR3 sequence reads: CASSPRTGADQPQHF. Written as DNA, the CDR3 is TGTGCCAGCTCACCTCGGACAGGGGCCGACCAGCCCCAGCATTTT.

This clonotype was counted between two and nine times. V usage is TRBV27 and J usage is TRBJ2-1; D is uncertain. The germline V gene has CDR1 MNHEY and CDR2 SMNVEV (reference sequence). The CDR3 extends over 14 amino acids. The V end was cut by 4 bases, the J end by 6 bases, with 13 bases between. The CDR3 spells CASSSPVGTNEQFF. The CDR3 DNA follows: TGTGCCAGCAGTTCCCCGGTCGGAACCAATGAGCAGTTCTTC.

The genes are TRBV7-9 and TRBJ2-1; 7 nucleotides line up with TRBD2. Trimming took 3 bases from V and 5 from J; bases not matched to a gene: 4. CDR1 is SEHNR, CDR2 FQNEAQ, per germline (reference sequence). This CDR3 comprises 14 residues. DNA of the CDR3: TGTGCCAGCAGCTTGCTAGCGGAGCACAATGAGCAGTTCTTC. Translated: CASSLLAEHNEQFF.

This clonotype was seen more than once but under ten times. The CDR3 reads CASSGSTGSLSYNEQFF. CDR3 nucleotides: TGTGCCAGCAGTGGGAGTACGGGATCACTCTCCTACAATGAGCAGTTCTTC. The chain recombines TRBV6-1 with TRBJ2-1; D perhaps matches TRBD2 (5 bases). Per germline, CDR1 MNHNS and CDR2 SASEGT. V lost 4 bases to trimming and J lost 0 bases, with 16 bases between them. This CDR3 spans 17 amino acids.

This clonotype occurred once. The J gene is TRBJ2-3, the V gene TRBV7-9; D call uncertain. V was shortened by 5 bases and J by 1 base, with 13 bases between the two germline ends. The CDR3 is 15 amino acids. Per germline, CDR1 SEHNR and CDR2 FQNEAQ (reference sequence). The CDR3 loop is CASSKDATGTDTQYF. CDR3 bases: TGTGCCAGCAGCAAGGACGCTACTGGCACAGATACGCAGTATTTT.

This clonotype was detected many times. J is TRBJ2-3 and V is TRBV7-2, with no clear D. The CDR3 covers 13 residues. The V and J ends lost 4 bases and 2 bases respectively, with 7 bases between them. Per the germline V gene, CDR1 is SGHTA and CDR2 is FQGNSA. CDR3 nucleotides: TGTGCCAGCAGCTCGCTCTTCACAGATACGCAGTATTTT. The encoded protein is CASSSLFTDTQYF. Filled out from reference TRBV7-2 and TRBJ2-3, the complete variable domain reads GAGVSQSPSNKVTEKGKDVELRCDPISGHTALYWYRQSLGQGLEFLIYFQGNSAPDKSGLPSDRFSAERTGGSVSTLTIQRTQQEDSAVYLCASSSLFTDTQYFGPGTRLTVL.

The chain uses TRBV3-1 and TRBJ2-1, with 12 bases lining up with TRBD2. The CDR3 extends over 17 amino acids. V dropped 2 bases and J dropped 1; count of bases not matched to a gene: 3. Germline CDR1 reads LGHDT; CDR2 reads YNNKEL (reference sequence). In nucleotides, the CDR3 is TGTGCCAGCAGCCAACTCCTAGCGGGAGGGTCCTACAATGAGCAGTTCTTC. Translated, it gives CASSQLLAGGSYNEQFF.

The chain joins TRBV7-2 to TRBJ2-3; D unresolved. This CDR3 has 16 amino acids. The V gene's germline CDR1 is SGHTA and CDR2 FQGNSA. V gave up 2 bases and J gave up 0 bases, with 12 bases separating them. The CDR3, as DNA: TGTGCCAGCAGCTTACTTCCTTATTCTAGCACAGATACGCAGTATTTT. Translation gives CASSLLPYSSTDTQYF.

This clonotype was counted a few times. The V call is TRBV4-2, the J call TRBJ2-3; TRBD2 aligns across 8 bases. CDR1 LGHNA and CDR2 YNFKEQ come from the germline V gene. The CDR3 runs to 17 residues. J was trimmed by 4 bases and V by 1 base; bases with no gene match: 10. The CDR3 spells CASSQVRSGRIPDTQYF. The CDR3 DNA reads TGTGCCAGCAGCCAAGTTCGGAGCGGGAGAATCCCAGATACGCAGTATTTT.

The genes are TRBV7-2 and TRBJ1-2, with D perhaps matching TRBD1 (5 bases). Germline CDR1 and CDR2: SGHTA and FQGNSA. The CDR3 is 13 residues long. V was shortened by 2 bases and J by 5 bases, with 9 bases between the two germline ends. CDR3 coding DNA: TGTGCCAGCAGCTTACCAGGGAGGTATGGCTACACCTTC. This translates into CASSLPGRYGYTF.

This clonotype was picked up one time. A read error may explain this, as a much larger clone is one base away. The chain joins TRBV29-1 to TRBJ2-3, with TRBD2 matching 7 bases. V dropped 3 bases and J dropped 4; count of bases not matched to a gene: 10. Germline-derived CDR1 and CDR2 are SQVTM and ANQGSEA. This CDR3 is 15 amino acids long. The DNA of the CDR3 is TGCAGCGTTGATGCTAGCGGCCTTGGGGCAGATACGCAGTATTTT. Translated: CSVDASGLGADTQYF.

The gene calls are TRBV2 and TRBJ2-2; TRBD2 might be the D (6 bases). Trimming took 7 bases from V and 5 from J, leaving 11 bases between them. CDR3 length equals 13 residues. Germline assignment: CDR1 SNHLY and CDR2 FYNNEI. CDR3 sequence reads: CASTFSGTGELFF. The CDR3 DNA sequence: TGTGCCAGCACTTTCAGCGGGACCGGGGAGCTGTTTTTT.

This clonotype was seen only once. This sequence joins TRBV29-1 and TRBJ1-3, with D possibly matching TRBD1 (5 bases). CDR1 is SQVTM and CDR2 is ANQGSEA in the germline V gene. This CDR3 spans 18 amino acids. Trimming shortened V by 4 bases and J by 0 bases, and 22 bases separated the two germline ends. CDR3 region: CSVAVRVQVGASGNTIYF. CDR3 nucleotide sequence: TGCAGCGTTGCCGTCCGCGTGCAGGTCGGGGCCTCTGGAAACACCATATATTTT.

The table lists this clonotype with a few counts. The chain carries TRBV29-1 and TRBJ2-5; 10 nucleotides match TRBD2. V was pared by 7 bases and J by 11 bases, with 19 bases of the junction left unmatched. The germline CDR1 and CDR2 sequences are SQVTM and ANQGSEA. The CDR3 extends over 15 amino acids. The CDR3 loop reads CSAPLLAGYTGEQYF. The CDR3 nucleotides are TGCAGCGCCCCCTTACTAGCGGGATATACCGGTGAGCAGTACTTC.

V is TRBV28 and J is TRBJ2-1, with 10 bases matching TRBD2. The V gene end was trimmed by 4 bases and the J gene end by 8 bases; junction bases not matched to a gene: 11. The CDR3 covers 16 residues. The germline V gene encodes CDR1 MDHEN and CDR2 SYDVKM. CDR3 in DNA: TGTGCCAGCAGTTACATCCTAGCGGGAGCCTCTGATGAGCAGTTCTTC. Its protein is CASSYILAGASDEQFF.

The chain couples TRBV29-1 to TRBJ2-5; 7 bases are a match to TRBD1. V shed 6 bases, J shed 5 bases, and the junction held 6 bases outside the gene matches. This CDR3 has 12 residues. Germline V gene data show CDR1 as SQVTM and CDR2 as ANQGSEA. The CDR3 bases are TGCAGCGTCCTTACAGGGGTGGAGACCCAGTACTTC. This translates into CSVLTGVETQYF. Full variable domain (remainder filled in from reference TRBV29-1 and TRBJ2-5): SAVISQKPSRDICQRGTSLTIQCQVDSQVTMMFWYRQQPGQSLTLIATANQGSEATYESGFVIDKFPISRPNLTFSTLTVSNMSPEDSSIYLCSVLTGVETQYFGPGTRLLVL.

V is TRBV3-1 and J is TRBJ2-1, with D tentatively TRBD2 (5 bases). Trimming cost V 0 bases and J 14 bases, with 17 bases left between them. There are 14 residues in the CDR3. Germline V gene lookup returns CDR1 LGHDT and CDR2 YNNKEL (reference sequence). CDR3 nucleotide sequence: TGTGCCAGCAGCCAAGAAGGCGGGCGCTCGGGGAAGTTCTTC. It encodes CASSQEGGRSGKFF.

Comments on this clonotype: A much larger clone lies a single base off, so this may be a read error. The CDR3 region has the DNA TGTGCCAGCAGTTACTCTTCCCGGGACCGCGATTCAATGGATACGCAGTATTTT. Encoded protein: CASSYSSRDRDSMDTQYF. This chain links TRBV6-2 or TRBV6-3 with TRBJ2-3; D tentatively fits TRBD1 or TRBD2 (5 bases each). This CDR3 is 18 amino acids long. CDR1 MNHEY and CDR2 SVGEGT come from the germline V gene. The ends were cut back, 0 bases at V and 6 bases at J, with 22 bases in the middle.

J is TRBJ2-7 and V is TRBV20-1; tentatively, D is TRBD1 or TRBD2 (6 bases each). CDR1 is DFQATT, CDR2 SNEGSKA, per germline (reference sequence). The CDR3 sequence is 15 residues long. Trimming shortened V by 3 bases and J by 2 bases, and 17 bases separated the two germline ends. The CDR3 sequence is CSARERGAPPYEQYF. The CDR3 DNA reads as TGCAGTGCTAGGGAGAGGGGGGCTCCCCCCTACGAGCAGTACTTC.

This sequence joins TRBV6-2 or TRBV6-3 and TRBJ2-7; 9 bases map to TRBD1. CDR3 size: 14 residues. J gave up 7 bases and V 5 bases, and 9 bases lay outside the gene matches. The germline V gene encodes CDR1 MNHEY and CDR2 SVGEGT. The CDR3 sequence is CASSLGQGGKEQYF. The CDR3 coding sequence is TGTGCCAGCAGTCTGGGACAGGGAGGTAAAGAGCAGTACTTC.

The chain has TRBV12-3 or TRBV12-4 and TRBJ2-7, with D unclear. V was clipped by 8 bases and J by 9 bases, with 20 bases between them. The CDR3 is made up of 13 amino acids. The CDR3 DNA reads TGTGCCAGCGGGAAGATGGTCCCCCTACGGCAGTACTTC. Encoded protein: CASGKMVPLRQYF.

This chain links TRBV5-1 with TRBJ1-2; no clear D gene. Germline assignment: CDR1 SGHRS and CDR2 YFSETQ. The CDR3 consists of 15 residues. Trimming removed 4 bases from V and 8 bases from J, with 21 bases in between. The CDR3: CASSRTSRSGGGYTF. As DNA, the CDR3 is TGCGCCAGCAGCAGGACTTCTCGCTCCGGAGGGGGCTACACCTTC.

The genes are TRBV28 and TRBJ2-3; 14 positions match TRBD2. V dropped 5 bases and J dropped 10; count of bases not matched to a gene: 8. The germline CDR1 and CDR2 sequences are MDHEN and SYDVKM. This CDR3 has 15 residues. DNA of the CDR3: TGTGCCAGCAGTCTGGGGACTAGCGGGGGCCCCCCGCAGTATTTT. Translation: CASSLGTSGGPPQYF.

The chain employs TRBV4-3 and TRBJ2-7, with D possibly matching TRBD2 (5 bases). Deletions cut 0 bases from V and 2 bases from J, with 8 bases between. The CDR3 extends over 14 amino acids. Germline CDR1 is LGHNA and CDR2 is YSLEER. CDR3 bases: TGCGCCAGCAGCCAAGATTGGGGAGCCTACGAGCAGTACTTC. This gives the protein CASSQDWGAYEQYF.